This T cell receptor (beta chain) was found in a study of shared clonotypes between healthy human individuals. Study findings and constraints: The authors sampled blood alone, and tissue repertoires likely differ.

Notes on this clone: The antigen remains undetermined.

Deep was the level at which the assay was run. Replicate PCRs run on sorted subsets employed 200 to 250 ng DNA, around 31,000 T cell genomes. Clones were read by immunoSEQ multiplex PCR, and TCRdb kept only the in-frame ones, dropping some. The table has 950,000 to 1,200,000 clones, approximately 80% seen once; the top ten hold approximately 0.9%. Among the donors, all were Caucasian adults who lived in Nashville, Tennessee. The sample comprised memory CD4+ T cells from PBMCs. Subset here: CD45RA-negative fraction. The clonotype comes from a man aged 18 to 30 in good health. Some clones in this sample may be carry-over from other donors' samples.

CDR3 amino acids: CASSPGVGRNYEQYF. The CDR3 nucleotides read TGCGCCAGCAGCCCTGGTGTCGGCAGGAACTACGAGCAGTACTTC. The J gene is TRBJ2-7, the V gene TRBV5-1; D gene unclear. CDR1 SGHRS and CDR2 YFSETQ come from the germline V gene. Trimming took off 4 bases at V and 3 bases at J, with 17 bases between the two ends. This CDR3 region has 15 residues.